These 29 T cell receptor beta chains share one sample of origin, sequenced in a study of beta chain features in type 1 diabetes. Of the isolated RNA, all was reverse transcribed, and so the sequenced material was expressed TCRB transcripts. TCRdb's table, derived via immunoSEQ multiplex PCR, lists solely in-frame clones and lacks some. The data show some 400,000 clones, about 15% seen once. The sample consisted of naive CD4+ T cells from blood. The receptors stem from a woman under 30 in good health.

The chain carries TRBV23-1 and TRBJ1-1; 7 bases are a match to TRBD1. TRBV23-1 is marked as an open reading frame, function uncertain. The trim removed 6 bases at V and 0 bases at J, leaving 10 bases unmatched. This CDR3 region has 16 residues. The CDR3 coding sequence is TGCGCCAGCAGCCAACAGGGACAGAGAATGAACACTGAAGCTTTCTTT. Protein product: CASSQQGQRMNTEAFF.

This clone was counted between two and nine times. The rearrangement joins TRBV5-1 to TRBJ2-1; 9 bases align to TRBD2. This CDR3 region has 14 residues. V dropped 3 bases and J dropped 5; count of bases not matched to a gene: 3. Germline CDR1 reads SGHRS; CDR2 reads YFSETQ. CDR3 sequence reads: CASSSKRGDNEQFF. CDR3 in DNA: TGCGCCAGCAGCTCGAAGCGGGGGGACAATGAGCAGTTCTTC.

The rearrangement links TRBV7-2 to TRBJ1-2; 8 bases fit TRBD1. CDR1 is SGHTA, CDR2 FQGNSA, per germline. This CDR3 has 11 residues. V gave up 8 bases and J gave up 8 bases; unmatched junction bases: 4. This chain's CDR3 is CASGTGEGYTF. The CDR3 bases are TGTGCCAGCGGGACAGGAGAGGGCTACACCTTC.

The chain is built from TRBV30 and TRBJ1-2; D perhaps matches TRBD1 (6 bases). CDR3 size: 13 residues. CDR1 is GTSNPN, CDR2 SVGIG, per germline (reference sequence). With 6 bases removed from V and 3 bases from J, the gap between germline ends came to 14 bases. The CDR3 bases are TGTGCCTGCTCGGGCAGGGGTGACTATGGCTACACCTTC. It encodes CACSGRGDYGYTF.

This CDR3 reads CASSFLGQGNEQFF. DNA of the CDR3: TGTGCCAGCAGCTTTCTAGGGCAGGGAAATGAGCAGTTCTTC. The chain is built from TRBV7-2 and TRBJ2-1; D is possibly TRBD1 (5 bases). V lost 3 bases and J 7 bases, leaving 13 bases between the germline ends. The CDR3 totals 14 residues. Germline CDR1 is SGHTA and CDR2 is FQGNSA.

V and J are TRBV9 and TRBJ1-2; TRBD1 is a possible D gene (6 bases). CDR1 and CDR2 from the germline V gene are SGDLS and YYNGEE. The CDR3 spans 15 residues. Trimming removed 1 base at V and 7 bases at J, with 17 bases between. CDR3 DNA sequence: TGTGCCAGCAGCGTATACAGGGTTGGTCGATTTGGCTACACCTTC. Translating gives CASSVYRVGRFGYTF.

The V and J genes are TRBV20-1 and TRBJ1-1, with 7 bases matching TRBD1. Germline CDR1 DFQATT, CDR2 SNEGSKA (reference sequence). The CDR3 length is 11 residues. Unmatched junction bases numbered 4, after V lost 6 bases and J lost 6 bases. CDR3 coding DNA: TGCAGTGCCCAAGGGGGCTCTGAAGCTTTCTTT. This gives the protein CSAQGGSEAFF.

The rearrangement uses TRBV2 and TRBJ2-7, with 13 bases identical to TRBD2. The CDR3 contains 15 residues. Germline CDR1 and CDR2: SNHLY and FYNNEI. The V gene end was trimmed by 7 bases and the J gene end by 5 bases; junction bases not matched to a gene: 8. The DNA of the CDR3 is TGTGCCAGCAATTACTTCGGACTAGCGGGAGACGAGCAGTACTTC. This gives the protein CASNYFGLAGDEQYF.

With respect to this clone: Other DNA sequences in the same sample also yield this CDR3. The CDR3 spells CASSTGAYEQYF. CDR3 DNA: TGTGCCAGCAGCACCGGGGCCTACGAGCAGTACTTC. J is TRBJ2-7 and V is TRBV7-9, with TRBD2 as a possible D gene (5 bases). Germline lookup yields CDR1 SEHNR and CDR2 FQNEAQ (reference sequence). This CDR3 is built from 12 residues. Trimming pared 5 bases from V and 2 bases from J, leaving 7 bases between.

The chain is built from TRBV29-1 and TRBJ2-5; D gene ambiguous. Trimming shortened V by 1 base and J by 5 bases, and 11 bases separated the two germline ends. CDR3 length: 13 amino acids. CDR1 SQVTM and CDR2 ANQGSEA come from the germline V gene. The CDR3 loop reads CSVEGATRETQYF. CDR3 sequence (DNA): TGCAGCGTTGAAGGAGCTACTCGGGAGACCCAGTACTTC.

This clone was found a few times. The J gene is TRBJ2-7, the V gene TRBV19; D gene uncertain. The CDR3 totals 14 residues. Germline V CDR1 and CDR2: LNHDA, SQIVND (reference sequence). Trimming cost V 0 bases and J 3 bases, with 9 bases left between them. CDR3 sequence (DNA): TGTGCCAGTAGTATAGAGCAGTTCTTCTACGAGCAGTACTTC. This translates into CASSIEQFFYEQYF. Variable domain in full (rest from reference TRBV19 and TRBJ2-7): DGGITQSPKYLFRKEGQNVTLSCEQNLNHDAMYWYRQDPGQGLRLIYYSQIVNDFQKGDIAEGYSVSREKKESFPLTVTSAQKNPTAFYLCASSIEQFFYEQYFGPGTRLTVT.

This rearrangement joins TRBV7-8 to TRBJ2-7; 7 nucleotides line up with TRBD1. The germline gives CDR1 SGHVS, CDR2 FQNEAQ. This CDR3 contains 16 residues. After removal of 5 bases from V and 0 bases from J, the junction contained 10 bases not matched to a gene. CDR3 sequence reads: CASSPTGTASSYEQYF. The CDR3 bases are TGTGCCAGCAGCCCCACCGGGACAGCGAGCTCCTACGAGCAGTACTTC.

This clone was detected a few times. This sequence joins TRBV30 and TRBJ2-7, with a weak D call TRBD1 (5 bases). V was clipped by 0 bases and J by 0 bases, with 18 bases between them. The germline gives CDR1 GTSNPN, CDR2 SVGIG (reference sequence). CDR3 length: 17 amino acids. CDR3 sequence (DNA): TGTGCCTGGAGTGTGATAGGGCCCAGGGCACCCTCCTACGAGCAGTACTTC. Amino acid sequence: CAWSVIGPRAPSYEQYF.

The chain recombines TRBV2 with TRBJ2-2; D possibly corresponds to TRBD2 (6 bases). The CDR3 has 15 residues. Trimming cost V 8 bases and J 5 bases, with 18 bases left between them. Germline assignment: CDR1 SNHLY and CDR2 FYNNEI. CDR3 protein: CASGGRVLVTGELFF. CDR3 DNA sequence: TGTGCCAGCGGGGGGAGAGTCCTTGTAACCGGGGAGCTGTTTTTT. Together with reference TRBV2 and TRBJ2-2, the CDR3 gives the full variable domain: EPEVTQTPSHQVTQMGQEVILRCVPISNHLYFYWYRQILGQKVEFLVSFYNNEISEKSEIFDDQFSVERPDGSNFTLKIRSTKLEDSAMYFCASGGRVLVTGELFFGEGSRLTVL.

The chain is built from TRBV7-2 and TRBJ1-1; D is perhaps TRBD1 (5 bases). CDR1 SGHTA and CDR2 FQGNSA come from the germline V gene. The V end lost 6 bases, the J end lost 6 bases, and 11 bases lay between the germline ends. The CDR3 extends over 12 amino acids. CDR3 nucleotides: TGTGCCAGCAGAGGGGTTGACGCTGAAGCTTTCTTT. Amino acid sequence: CASRGVDAEAFF.

The chain uses TRBV4-1 and TRBJ2-2; tentative D call: TRBD2 (5 bases). V lost 7 bases, J lost 4 bases, and 16 bases lay in between. From germline, CDR1 is MGHRA and CDR2 YSYEKL. This CDR3 contains 15 residues. The DNA for the CDR3 is TGCGCCAGCACCCTAGAGGGAGCCGGCACCGGGGAGCTGTTTTTT. Its protein product is CASTLEGAGTGELFF.

This clone was picked up a small number of times. The V and J genes are TRBV6-1 and TRBJ2-2; D gene ambiguous. The V gene lost 4 bases and the J gene lost 1 base, with 4 bases spanning the gap. This CDR3 is 13 amino acids long. Germline V gene sequence: CDR1 MNHNS, CDR2 SASEGT. CDR3 DNA sequence: TGTGCCAGCAGTGCTCGGAACACCGGGGAGCTGTTTTTT. Its protein product is CASSARNTGELFF.

The V and J genes are TRBV19 and TRBJ1-5, with a tentative D call TRBD1 (6 bases). Trimming left V 3 bases short and J 11 bases short, with 11 bases between. CDR3 length: 12 residues. Germline assignment: CDR1 LNHDA and CDR2 SQIVND (reference sequence). The CDR3 coding sequence is TGTGCCAGTAGTATGAATAACAGGGCCCAGCATTTT. Its protein is CASSMNNRAQHF. The full variable domain, in which reference TRBV19 and TRBJ1-5 provide the parts outside the CDR3, is DGGITQSPKYLFRKEGQNVTLSCEQNLNHDAMYWYRQDPGQGLRLIYYSQIVNDFQKGDIAEGYSVSREKKESFPLTVTSAQKNPTAFYLCASSMNNRAQHFGDGTRLSIL.

The CDR3 nucleotides read TGTGCCAGCAGCCCCATGATGACAGGGAACTATGGCTACACCTTC. It encodes CASSPMMTGNYGYTF. This chain joins TRBV11-2 and TRBJ1-2; the match to TRBD1 covers 7 bases. This CDR3 is built from 15 residues. After removal of 5 bases from V and 2 bases from J, the junction contained 8 bases not matched to a gene. Germline CDR1 is SGHAT and CDR2 is FQNNGV. The whole variable domain, filled in from reference TRBV11-2 and TRBJ1-2, reads EAGVAQSPRYKIIEKRQSVAFWCNPISGHATLYWYQQILGQGPKLLIQFQNNGVVDDSQLPKDRFSAERLKGVDSTLKIQPAKLEDSAVYLCASSPMMTGNYGYTFGSGTRLTVV.

The chain is built from TRBV6-5 and TRBJ1-5; D is unresolved. This CDR3 contains 15 residues. Trimming removed 0 bases at V and 4 bases at J, with 10 bases between. Germline CDR1 reads MNHEY; CDR2 reads SVGAGI. The CDR3 region has the DNA TGTGCCAGCAGTTACTCGTCCGGTACGAATCAGCCCCAGCATTTT. Its translation is CASSYSSGTNQPQHF.

The genes are TRBV7-9 and TRBJ1-1; 9 nucleotides line up with TRBD1. The V and J ends lost 5 bases and 4 bases, in that order; junction bases with no gene match: 5. The CDR3 has 14 residues. The V gene's germline CDR1 is SEHNR and CDR2 FQNEAQ (reference sequence). CDR3: CASSAQGAFTEAFF. DNA of the CDR3: TGTGCCAGCAGCGCACAGGGGGCGTTCACTGAAGCTTTCTTT.

This clone was seen more than once but under ten times. The gene calls are TRBV29-1 and TRBJ2-5, with a possible D match to TRBD1 (7 bases). The V end lost 2 bases, the J end lost 3 bases, and 13 bases lay between the germline ends. The V gene's germline CDR1 is SQVTM and CDR2 ANQGSEA. This CDR3 spans 14 amino acids. CDR3 residues: CSVERGRGEETQYF. The CDR3 nucleotides read TGCAGCGTTGAAAGGGGCAGGGGGGAAGAGACCCAGTACTTC.

The V call is TRBV28, the J call TRBJ2-3; a weak D match, TRBD2 (6 bases). The CDR3 loop spans 13 amino acids. Trimming removed 6 bases at V and 7 bases at J, with 14 bases between. From germline, CDR1 is MDHEN and CDR2 SYDVKM. This CDR3 is CASSLPSANTQYF. The DNA of the CDR3 is TGTGCCAGCAGCCTACCTAGCGCAAATACGCAGTATTTT.

The DNA for the CDR3 is TGTGCCAGCAGCTTGGAGGGGAGCGGTGAAAAACTGTTTTTT. This codes for CASSLEGSGEKLFF. The chain couples TRBV7-9 to TRBJ1-4, with TRBD1 as a possible D gene (5 bases). The CDR3 is made up of 14 amino acids. CDR1 is SEHNR, CDR2 FQNEAQ, per germline (reference sequence). Trimming stripped 3 bases from V and 7 bases from J, with 12 bases between. The whole variable domain, filled in from reference TRBV7-9 and TRBJ1-4, reads DTGVSQNPRHKITKRGQNVTFRCDPISEHNRLYWYRQTLGQGPEFLTYFQNEAQLEKSRLLSDRFSAERPKGSFSTLEIQRTEQGDSAMYLCASSLEGSGEKLFFGSGTQLSVL.

The rearrangement uses TRBV29-1 and TRBJ2-2; D is perhaps TRBD1 (5 bases). This CDR3 contains 14 residues. Germline CDR1 and CDR2: SQVTM and ANQGSEA. V was pared by 2 bases and J by 1 base, with 8 bases between. The CDR3 nucleotides read TGCAGCGTTGAAAGGGGTAGGAACACCGGGGAGCTGTTTTTT. Its translation is CSVERGRNTGELFF.

V gene TRBV27 combines with J gene TRBJ1-2; 8 bases line up with TRBD1. The CDR3 length is 13 residues. The trim removed 5 bases at V and 4 bases at J, leaving 3 bases unmatched. Germline V lookup: CDR1 MNHEY, CDR2 SMNVEV (reference sequence). CDR3 in amino acids: CASSPGGSYGYTF. The DNA for the CDR3 is TGTGCCAGCAGTCCAGGGGGCAGCTATGGCTACACCTTC.

The rearrangement joins TRBV30 to TRBJ2-1, with 11 bases identical to TRBD2. Germline trimming cut 2 bases from V and 9 bases from J; bases unmatched to any gene: 6. Germline V gene sequence: CDR1 GTSNPN, CDR2 SVGIG (reference sequence). The CDR3 spans 14 residues. CDR3 nucleotides: TGTGCCTGGAGTACTAGCGGGGGTCGAGTTGAGCAGTTCTTC. It translates to CAWSTSGGRVEQFF.

In this sample, this clone turned up a few times. Other DNA sequences in this sample translate to the same CDR3. The V and J genes are TRBV6-5 and TRBJ1-5; perhaps TRBD1 as D (5 bases). With 2 bases removed from V and 5 bases from J, the gap between germline ends came to 7 bases. Germline CDR1 MNHEY, CDR2 SVGAGI. The CDR3 has 13 residues. The CDR3 DNA is TGTGCCAGCAGTTACCGGGGGGATCAGCCCCAGCATTTT. Amino acid sequence: CASSYRGDQPQHF.

This sequence joins TRBV11-2 and TRBJ1-2; 10 positions agree with TRBD1. Germline V lookup: CDR1 SGHAT, CDR2 FQNNGV. Germline trimming cut 6 bases from V and 8 bases from J; bases unmatched to any gene: 9. CDR3 size: 14 residues. CDR3 loop: CASSHRGTGVGYTF. The CDR3 region has the DNA TGTGCCAGCAGTCATCGGGGGACAGGGGTCGGCTACACCTTC.